What follows is one TCR beta chain and its context. The germline gene is not matched at one end of the junction; a read error may be the cause. The CDR3 length is 14 residues. Germline CDR1 is SGHRS and CDR2 is YFSETQ. The record originates from a study of cytomegalovirus exposure and HLA in healthy donors. With 60 Vbeta and 13 Jbeta primers, the PCR was carried out. Clones were read by immunoSEQ multiplex PCR, and TCRdb kept only the in-frame ones, dropping some. The sample holds roughly 110,000 clones, about 75% seen once. The sample consisted of PBMCs. The V gene is TRBV5-1, the J gene TRBJ2-7; TRBD1 agrees at 7 bases. This sequence originates from a male donor in good health and CMV-seropositive. CDR3 in amino acids: CATSLGQSSYEQYF. The CDR3 DNA reads as TGCGCCACCAGCTTGGGACAGTCATCCTACGAGCAGTACTTC.